A selection of T cell receptor beta chains follows, all from one sample in a study of blood T cell repertoires in COVID-19. The table came from immunoSEQ multiplex PCR; TCRdb's copy has only in-frame clones and leaves some out. The data hold about 220,000 clones, with about 80% observed a single time. Sequencing used peripheral blood. These receptors were taken from a woman aged 30 to 39 who had recovered from COVID-19. CDR3s include the opening cysteine and the closing phenylalanine or tryptophan.

TRBV2	TRBJ1-3	CASSGETGSIYF
TRBV15	TRBJ1-5	CATSSELFEARHF
TRBV11-3	TRBJ1-1	CASSPGQGVDPEAFF
TRBV18	TRBJ2-6	CASSPELSGANVLTF
TRBV28	TRBJ1-2	CASSLIPTANYGYTF
TRBV19	TRBJ2-7	CASSLGTSGSSYEQYF
TRBV28	TRBJ1-5	CASSLRTGLGNQPQHF
TRBV5-1	TRBJ1-1	CASSLMGRVSTEAFF
TRBV7-9	TRBJ2-5	CASSLARGTGQYQETQYF
TRBV25-1	TRBJ2-3	CASSRDRGTDTQYF
TRBV2	TRBJ2-3	CASSDRLAGEVPDTQYF
TRBV5-5	TRBJ2-7	CASSLALSGSYEQYF
TRBV7-9	TRBJ1-4	CASSVDSLNEKLFF
TRBV4-1	TRBJ1-1	CASSQAGGWTEAFF
TRBV6-5	TRBJ1-1	CASSYSEELGTEAFF
TRBV28	TRBJ1-4	CASRPGGGEKLFF
TRBV29-1	TRBJ1-1	CSVEKNLNTEAFF
TRBV7-9	TRBJ1-2	CASSLEGYGYTF
TRBV27	TRBJ1-2	CASSPGTYYGYTF
TRBV7-3	TRBJ2-3	CASSLQSGSGTDTQYF
TRBV15	TRBJ1-1	CATSSPTSISGVDEAFF
TRBV9	TRBJ1-4	CASSVSRDRGEEKLFF
TRBV5-1	TRBJ2-3	CASSLPDSSSTDTQYF
TRBV7-8	TRBJ2-7	CASRRGRTGGRDEQYF
TRBV19	TRBJ2-3	CACGGLVTDTQYF
TRBV10-2	TRBJ2-7	CAIRQGASYEQYF
TRBV2	TRBJ1-2	CASSPDSNYGYTF
TRBV6-5	TRBJ1-2	CASRQGASPNYGYTF
TRBV27	TRBJ2-1	CASSLVSSGSEMNEQFF
TRBV13	TRBJ2-1	CASSRRGTYNEQFF
TRBV24-1	TRBJ2-7	CATSDAKGSDEQYF
TRBV7-2	TRBJ1-1	CASSLYAGIMNTEAFF
TRBV28	TRBJ2-1	CASSRTGASEQFF